Presented here are 6 T cell receptor beta chains from one specimen sequenced in a study of T cells in Graves' hyperthyroidism and ophthalmopathy. The source material, RNA transcripts, was used to amplify TCR beta CDR3 regions. Primed by the HTBI set, a first-round RT-PCR was run on the TCR CDR3. Via MiXCR, TCRdb re-called the multiplex PCR reads, giving one row per CDR3 protein. The repertoire holds approximately 250,000 distinct CDR3 sequences, about 24% seen once, with about a third in the top ten. Source material: blood. Receptor source: a woman between 40 and 55 years old with Graves' ophthalmopathy.

The chain is built from TRBV20-1 and TRBJ2-5; TRBD2 matches 10 bases. Looked up from germline, CDR1 is DFQATT and CDR2 is SNEGSKA (reference sequence). V gave up 6 bases and J gave up 1 base; unmatched junction bases: 5. The CDR3 consists of 14 residues. CDR3 amino acids: CSARTSGFQETQYF. In nucleotides, the CDR3 is TGCAGTGCCAGGACTAGCGGATTCCAAGAGACCCAGTACTTC.

This rearrangement joins TRBV4-1 to TRBJ1-1, with no clear D. Trimming stripped 0 bases from V and 9 bases from J, with 11 bases between. The CDR3 extends over 13 amino acids. Germline loops: CDR1 MGHRA, CDR2 YSYEKL. CDR3 in amino acids: CASSQEGRTKAFF. CDR3 DNA sequence: TGCGCCAGCAGCCAAGAGGGCCGAACGAAAGCTTTCTTT.

Of note for this clonotype: Here the CDR3 omits its conserved ending phenylalanine or tryptophan, so a read error is the likely source. This rearrangement joins TRBV27 to TRBJ2-7, with D perhaps TRBD1 or TRBD2 (5 bases each). From germline, CDR1 is MNHEY and CDR2 SMNVEV (reference sequence). This CDR3 comprises 13 residues. V gave up 4 bases and J gave up 3 bases, with 10 bases separating them. This chain's CDR3 is CASSWDPYYEQYC. In DNA, the CDR3 is TGTGCCAGCAGTTGGGACCCCTACTACGAGCAGTACTGC.

The CDR3 region is CASSESYGANYGYTF. The DNA for the CDR3 is TGTGCCAGCAGTGAAAGTTACGGGGCTAACTATGGCTACACCTTC. The rearrangement joins TRBV6-1 to TRBJ1-2, with D unresolved. Germline assignment: CDR1 MNHNS and CDR2 SASEGT. V was shortened by 2 bases and J by 0 bases, with 10 bases between the two germline ends. CDR3 size: 15 residues.

This clonotype was seen repeatedly, ten times or more. The chain combines TRBV30 with TRBJ2-2, with D uncertain. Germline-derived CDR1 and CDR2 are GTSNPN and SVGIG (reference sequence). V dropped 3 bases and J dropped 5 bases, with 4 bases sitting between them. The CDR3 runs to 11 residues. As DNA, the CDR3 is TGTGCCTGGAGGGGGACCGGGGAGCTGTTTTTT. Translated: CAWRGTGELFF.

Many counts were recorded for this clonotype. The chain uses TRBV11-1 and TRBJ2-1; 8 bases fit TRBD2. Germline loops: CDR1 SGHAT, CDR2 FQDESV (reference sequence). J gave up 5 bases and V 5 bases, and 5 bases lay outside the gene matches. The CDR3 length is 14 residues. Here the CDR3 DNA reads TGTGCCAGCAGCAGTAGCGGGACTCACAATGAGCAGTTCTTC. Its protein product is CASSSSGTHNEQFF.